This T cell receptor beta chain came from a study of shared clonotypes between healthy human individuals (dated by TCRdb to about 2020). Some background on the complete study: The cohort comprised two women and a few men aged 18 to 49 years. Blood TCR repertoires of five healthy adults were deeply sequenced to estimate repertoire size and the extent of clonotype sharing between individuals. To increase sequencing depth and limit assay-specific biases, TCR repertoire library preparation and sequencing were carried out by different laboratories using diverse techniques. For each donor, CD4 naive and CD4 memory were each given three plates, CD8 naive was given two plates, and CD8 memory was given one plate. Per donor, leukapheresis produced somewhere between about 0.94 and 9.5 billion PBMCs. Broad study findings and their caveats: Estimated clonotype richness was generally larger for naive than for memory subsets. Because the study included a small number of donors, the genetic and exposure-history diversity represented was limited. Rarefaction of sorted-subset datasets indicated incomplete sequencing despite the large sequencing depth. Pairwise subsampling indicated that sequencing depth was expected to affect the degree of clonotype sharing among donors. Compared with non-shared clonotypes, clonotypes shared by all four sorted-subset donors had higher generation probabilities. Sharing across several donors was observed for around 4.8% of naive CD4, over 3% of naive CD8, 2% to 2.5% of memory CD4, and around 0.4% of memory CD8 clonotypes. Sampling was restricted to blood, and TCR repertoires in tissues likely differ from the TCR repertoires found in blood.

Healthy HIV-negative adults with no recently reported acute infections or vaccinations were included as donors. Every donor was a Caucasian adult living in Nashville, Tennessee, USA. CD4+ T cells were enriched by magnetic negative selection; naive cells were then positively selected on CD45RA, and the negative fraction formed the memory subset. After blood collection by leukapheresis, PBMCs were isolated using Ficoll-Histopaque density gradient centrifugation and then cryopreserved in the vapor phase of liquid nitrogen. Purity and quantity of every magnetically sorted T cell population were checked by analytical flow cytometry. Each sorted fraction had its genomic DNA isolated and then quantified by UV absorbance on a Nanodrop 2000c. To note about this clone: Its antigen specificity is not known. Base quality data are lacking; no much larger clone is found one base away.

Using the deep immunoSEQ assay, multiplex PCR amplified TCR CDR3 regions from genomic DNA. For each cell subset, the extracted genomic DNA was distributed evenly across all wells of several immunoSEQ 96-well plates, and each plate served as one replicate. For sorted subsets, roughly 200 ng genomic DNA, equal to approximately 30,000 T cell genomes, was loaded into each replicate PCR. Purified libraries were quantified with a Qubit 3.0 fluorometer, sized on a Bioanalyzer 2100, and re-quantified with the KAPA Library Quantification kit. Every immunoSEQ 96-well plate was sequenced on a separate single-read 150-cycle Illumina NextSeq 550 flow cell. Regarding the original processing steps: The immunoSEQ output contained only junctional sequences without quality scores, so filtering could not match that applied to full-length reads. Sequences were annotated with PyIR, a Python wrapper for IgBLAST v1.9, using IMGT germline references to assign V/J genes and CDR3. Reads were filtered out if the reads had weak V/J assignments (E-value above 1e-6), no CDR3, stop codons, out-of-frame junctions, or ambiguous translated residues. A V3J clonotype was defined by an identical inferred V gene, J gene, and CDR3 amino acid sequence. The percentage overlap between two repertoires was calculated by dividing the number of shared unique clonotypes by the size of the smaller repertoire. Richness of each repertoire was evaluated using RTK rarefaction, the Chao1 estimator, and Recon v2.1 estimates of unobserved clonotypes. Generation probabilities were computed with OLGA for all TCRbeta clonotypes obtained by the gDNA method from several donors. TCRdb's version of the immuneACCESS table is confined to in-frame rearrangements and falls short of the full clone set. An unresolved V gene accounts for under half of the shortfall where checked; the remainder is of unknown origin. D and trimming were read from the DNA, whereas the V and J calls and clone size are those reported in that table. The sample profile shows 1.4 million to 1.5 million clones; roughly 97% of them were found once. The ten largest clones represent 1.2% of the sample.

The sequence was collected from a man aged 30-40 years in good health. Specimen: naive CD4+ T cells sorted from blood. According to the study, the label for this sample's cell subset or site signals: CD45RA+ positively selected.

The DNA sequence reads TGTGCCAGCAGTCACGGACGGCTCAATGAAAAACTGTTTTTT. Its coded protein is CASSHGRLNEKLFF. The chain was built from TRBV6-6 and TRBJ1-4; too little of a D gene remains to name it. The germline V gene encodes CDR1 MNHNY and CDR2 SVGAGI (reference sequence). V sheds 5 bases and J sheds 5 bases, leaving 12 bases between their ends. Its CDR3 holds 14 amino acids, cysteine through phenylalanine. The only DNA kept is the CDR3, 42 bases in frame from the first base.